This TCR beta chain was identified in a study of cytomegalovirus exposure and HLA in healthy donors. This clone was counted at least ten times. Every donor was a healthy person donating bone marrow. Trimming removed 0 bases from V and 0 bases from J, with 5 bases in between. Germline CDR1 MNHNS, CDR2 SASEGT. This CDR3 is 14 amino acids long. Primers: 60 Vbeta forward and 13 Jbeta reverse. Data came from immunoSEQ multiplex PCR; TCRdb stores just in-frame clones and leaves some out. The table shows some 180,000 clones, with about 80% occurring only once. The origin of this receptor is a man aged 30-40 years in good health and CMV-seronegative. This chain links TRBV6-1 with TRBJ1-1, with D unclear. Sequences were obtained from PBMCs. CDR3 sequence (DNA): TGTGCCAGCAGTGAAGCGACAATGAACACTGAAGCTTTCTTT. Protein sequence: CASSEATMNTEAFF.